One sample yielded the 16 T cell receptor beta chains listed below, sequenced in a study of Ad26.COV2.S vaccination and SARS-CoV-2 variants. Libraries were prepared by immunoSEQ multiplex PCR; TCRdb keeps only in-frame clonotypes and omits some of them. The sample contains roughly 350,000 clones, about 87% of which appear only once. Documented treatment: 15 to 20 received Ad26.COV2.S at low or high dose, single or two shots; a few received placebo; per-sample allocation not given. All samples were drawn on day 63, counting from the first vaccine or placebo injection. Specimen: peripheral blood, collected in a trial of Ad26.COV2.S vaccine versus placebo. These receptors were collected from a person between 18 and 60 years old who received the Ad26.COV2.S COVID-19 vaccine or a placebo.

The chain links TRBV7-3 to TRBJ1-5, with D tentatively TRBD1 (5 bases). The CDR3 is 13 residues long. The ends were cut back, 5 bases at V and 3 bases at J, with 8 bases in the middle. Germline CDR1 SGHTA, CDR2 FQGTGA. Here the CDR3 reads CASSPGTNQPQHF. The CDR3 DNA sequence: TGTGCCAGCAGCCCAGGGACCAATCAGCCCCAGCATTTT.

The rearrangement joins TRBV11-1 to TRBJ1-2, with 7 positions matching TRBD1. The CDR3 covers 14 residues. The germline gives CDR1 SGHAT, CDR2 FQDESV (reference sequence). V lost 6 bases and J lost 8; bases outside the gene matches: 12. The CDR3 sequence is CASSPKLQGIGYTF. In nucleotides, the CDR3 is TGTGCCAGCAGTCCTAAACTACAGGGGATCGGCTACACCTTC.

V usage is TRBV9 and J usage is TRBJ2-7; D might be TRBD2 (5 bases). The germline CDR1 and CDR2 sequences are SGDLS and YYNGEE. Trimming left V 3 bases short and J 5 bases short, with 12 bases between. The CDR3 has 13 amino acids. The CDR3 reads CASSAYDGDEQYF. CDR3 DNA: TGTGCCAGCAGCGCCTACGACGGGGACGAGCAGTACTTC.

The CDR3 DNA sequence: TGTGCCAGCAGAGGGGACAGGGTCTACAATGAGCAGTTCTTC. Translated, it gives CASRGDRVYNEQFF. The chain has TRBV27 and TRBJ2-1; 9 bases map to TRBD1. The V and J ends lost 6 bases and 3 bases, in that order; junction bases with no gene match: 3. The CDR3 runs to 14 residues. Germline V gives CDR1 MNHEY, CDR2 SMNVEV (reference sequence).

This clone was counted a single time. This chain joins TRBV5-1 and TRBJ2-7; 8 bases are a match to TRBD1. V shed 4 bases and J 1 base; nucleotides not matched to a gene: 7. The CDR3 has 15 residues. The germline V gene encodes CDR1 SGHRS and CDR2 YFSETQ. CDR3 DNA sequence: TGCGCCAGCAGCGCGTCCGGGACAGGTTCCTACGAGCAGTACTTC. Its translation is CASSASGTGSYEQYF. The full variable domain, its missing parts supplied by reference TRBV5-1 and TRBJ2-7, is KAGVTQTPRYLIKTRGQQVTLSCSPISGHRSVSWYQQTPGQGLQFLFEYFSETQRNKGNFPGRFSGRQFSNSRSEMNVSTLELGDSALYLCASSASGTGSYEQYFGPGTRLTVT.

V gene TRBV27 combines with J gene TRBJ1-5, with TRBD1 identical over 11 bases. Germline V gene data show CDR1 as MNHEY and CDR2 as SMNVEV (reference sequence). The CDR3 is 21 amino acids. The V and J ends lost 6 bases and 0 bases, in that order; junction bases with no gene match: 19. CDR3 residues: CASRPVTGPGQGGNSNQPQHF. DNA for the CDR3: TGTGCCAGCAGACCCGTGACCGGACCGGGACAGGGGGGGAATAGCAATCAGCCCCAGCATTTT.

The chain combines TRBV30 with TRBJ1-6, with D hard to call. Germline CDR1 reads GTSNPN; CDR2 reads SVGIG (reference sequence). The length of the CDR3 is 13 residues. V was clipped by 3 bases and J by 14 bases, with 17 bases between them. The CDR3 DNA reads TGTGCCTGGAGAACCGGACCCAAGTTCACCCTCCACTTT. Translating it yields CAWRTGPKFTLHF.

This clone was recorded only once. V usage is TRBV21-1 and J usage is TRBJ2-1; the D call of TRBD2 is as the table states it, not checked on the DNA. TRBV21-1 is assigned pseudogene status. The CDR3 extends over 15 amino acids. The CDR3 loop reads CASSKLGGGGNEQFF. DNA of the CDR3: TGTGCCAGCAGCAAACTCGGGGGAGGGGGCAATGAGCAGTTCTTC.

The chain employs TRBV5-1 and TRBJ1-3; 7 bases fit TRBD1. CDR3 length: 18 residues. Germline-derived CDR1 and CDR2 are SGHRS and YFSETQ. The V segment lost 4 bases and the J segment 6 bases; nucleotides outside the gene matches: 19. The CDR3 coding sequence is TGCGCCAGCAGCCCCGGGACAGCTTCCTCCCTCGCACTAAACACCATATATTTT. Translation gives CASSPGTASSLALNTIYF. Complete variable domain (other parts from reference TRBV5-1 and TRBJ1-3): KAGVTQTPRYLIKTRGQQVTLSCSPISGHRSVSWYQQTPGQGLQFLFEYFSETQRNKGNFPGRFSGRQFSNSRSEMNVSTLELGDSALYLCASSPGTASSLALNTIYFGEGSWLTVV.

DNA of the CDR3: TGTGCCAGTAGCCCCGGGACAGGGAATTACGAGCAGTACTTC. Its protein product is CASSPGTGNYEQYF. The chain employs TRBV19 and TRBJ2-7; 9 bases map to TRBD1. CDR3 size: 14 residues. Trimming took 6 bases from V and 4 from J; bases not matched to a gene: 7. Germline V gene sequence: CDR1 LNHDA, CDR2 SQIVND (reference sequence).

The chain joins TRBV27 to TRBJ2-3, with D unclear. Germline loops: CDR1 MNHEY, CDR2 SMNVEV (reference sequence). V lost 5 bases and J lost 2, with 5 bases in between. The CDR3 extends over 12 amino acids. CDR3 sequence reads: CASSPNTDTQYF. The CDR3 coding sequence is TGTGCCAGCAGTCCCAACACAGATACGCAGTATTTT.

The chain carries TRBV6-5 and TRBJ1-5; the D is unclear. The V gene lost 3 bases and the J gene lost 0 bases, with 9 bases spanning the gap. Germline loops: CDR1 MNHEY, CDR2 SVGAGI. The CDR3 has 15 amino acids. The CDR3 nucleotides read TGTGCCAGCAGTTATGGGGTCAATAGCAATCAGCCCCAGCATTTT. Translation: CASSYGVNSNQPQHF.

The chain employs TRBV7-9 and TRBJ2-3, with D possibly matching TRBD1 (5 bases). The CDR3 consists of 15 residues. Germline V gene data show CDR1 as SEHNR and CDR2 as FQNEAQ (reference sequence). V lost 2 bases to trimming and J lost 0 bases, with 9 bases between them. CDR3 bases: TGTGCCAGCAGCTTACAGGGATTAAGCACAGATACGCAGTATTTT. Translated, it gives CASSLQGLSTDTQYF.

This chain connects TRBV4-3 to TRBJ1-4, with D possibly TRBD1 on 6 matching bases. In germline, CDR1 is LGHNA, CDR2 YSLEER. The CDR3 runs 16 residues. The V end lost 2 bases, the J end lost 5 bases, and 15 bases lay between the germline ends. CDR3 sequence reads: CASSQRQDRRNEKLFF. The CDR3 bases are TGCGCCAGCAGCCAACGACAAGACAGGAGAAATGAAAAACTGTTTTTT.

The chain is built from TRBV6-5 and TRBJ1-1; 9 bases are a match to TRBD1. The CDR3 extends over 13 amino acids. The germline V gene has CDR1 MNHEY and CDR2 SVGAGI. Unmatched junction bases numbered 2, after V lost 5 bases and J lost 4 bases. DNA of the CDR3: TGTGCCAGCAGTACGGGACAGGGCACTGAAGCTTTCTTT. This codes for CASSTGQGTEAFF.

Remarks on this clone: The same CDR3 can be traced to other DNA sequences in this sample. CDR3 protein: CASSYSRGTEAFF. In DNA, the CDR3 is TGTGCCAGCAGTTACTCGAGGGGCACTGAAGCTTTCTTT. The V gene is TRBV6-2 or TRBV6-3, the J gene TRBJ1-1; D possibly corresponds to TRBD1 (5 bases). The length of the CDR3 is 13 residues. V was clipped by 0 bases and J by 4 bases, with 6 bases between them. Germline V gene data show CDR1 as MNHEY and CDR2 as SVGEGT.